This entry lists 17 T cell receptor beta chains sequenced from one sample in a study of blood T cells in healthy people across ages. A sample-barcoded 5' primer and a J-beta primer mix were used in a second PCR of roughly 6 to 11 cycles. Each CDR3 protein is one row after TCRdb ran MiXCR on the 5' RACE reads. The sample lists 1.5 million to 2 million distinct CDR3 sequences, about 50% occurring once. Sequencing input: blood. These receptors all stem from a middle-aged woman in good health.

This clonotype was detected only a few times. The rearrangement joins TRBV7-2 to TRBJ2-1; weak D call: TRBD2 (6 bases). V was pared by 2 bases and J by 6 bases, with 14 bases between. The CDR3 length is 15 residues. Germline V CDR1 and CDR2: SGHTA, FQGNSA. The CDR3 region has the DNA TGTGCCAGCAGCTTAACGTCGCGGGGTGCCAATGAGCAGTTCTTC. This encodes CASSLTSRGANEQFF.

This chain joins TRBV6-5 and TRBJ2-7; 10 bases align to TRBD1. Germline V gives CDR1 MNHEY, CDR2 SVGAGI. CDR3 length: 15 residues. The trim removed 6 bases at V and 3 bases at J, leaving 8 bases unmatched. The CDR3 DNA reads TGTGCCAGCAGCTTGTACGGGACAGGGGACTACGAGCAGTACTTC. Residues: CASSLYGTGDYEQYF.

J is TRBJ2-5 and V is TRBV12-3 or TRBV12-4; D ambiguous. The CDR3 has 17 residues. V shed 1 base and J shed 2 bases, with 17 bases lying between them. The CDR3 is CASSLVRSRVRQETQYF. In DNA form, the CDR3 reads TGTGCCAGCAGTTTAGTGAGGTCTCGGGTCCGACAAGAGACCCAGTACTTC.

The CDR3 bases are TGTGCCAGCAGCCCGGGACAGATCGGAAAACTGTTTTTT. Its protein product is CASSPGQIGKLFF. The J gene is TRBJ1-4, the V gene TRBV7-2; TRBD1 agrees at 7 bases. V was pared by 5 bases and J by 10 bases, with 7 bases of the junction left unmatched. The CDR3 loop spans 13 amino acids. The germline V gene encodes CDR1 SGHTA and CDR2 FQGNSA.

The rearrangement joins TRBV6-1 to TRBJ2-3; no clear D. Per the germline V gene, CDR1 is MNHNS and CDR2 is SASEGT. The CDR3 sequence is 11 residues long. V lost 3 bases and J 5 bases, leaving 3 bases between the germline ends. The CDR3 sequence: CASSEVDTQYF. CDR3 coding DNA: TGTGCCAGCAGTGAGGTAGATACGCAGTATTTT.

This clonotype has just a few counts. The chain combines TRBV10-3 with TRBJ2-7; D remains unclear. The V gene's germline CDR1 is ENHRY and CDR2 SYGVKD. Trimming took 4 bases from V and 0 from J, leaving 10 bases between them. The CDR3 contains 14 residues. The CDR3 sequence: CAISVSGFSYEQYF. Here the CDR3 DNA reads TGTGCCATCAGTGTATCAGGATTCTCCTACGAGCAGTACTTC.

This chain links TRBV4-3 with TRBJ2-5; possibly TRBD2 for D (5 bases). The CDR3 is 15 residues long. V was shortened by 0 bases and J by 4 bases, with 12 bases between the two germline ends. Germline CDR1 reads LGHNA; CDR2 reads YSLEER. CDR3 loop: CASSQDRGSLETQYF. CDR3 coding DNA: TGCGCCAGCAGCCAAGATCGGGGTTCGCTAGAGACCCAGTACTTC.

The chain recombines TRBV7-2 with TRBJ2-5, with 8 nucleotides matching TRBD2. Germline loops: CDR1 SGHTA, CDR2 FQGNSA. This CDR3 has 15 residues. V lost 2 bases to trimming and J lost 4 bases; unmatched junction nucleotides: 6. CDR3 sequence: CASSLRGGLPETQYF. CDR3 in DNA: TGTGCCAGCAGCTTACGGGGGGGCCTTCCAGAGACCCAGTACTTC.

The chain uses TRBV27 and TRBJ2-4; tentative D call: TRBD2 (6 bases). Germline lookup yields CDR1 MNHEY and CDR2 SMNVEV (reference sequence). The CDR3 sequence is 12 residues long. V was trimmed by 7 bases and J by 8 bases, leaving 12 bases between them. In DNA, the CDR3 is TGTGCCAGCACCGGATCGGGGGACATTCAGTACTTC. Protein: CASTGSGDIQYF.

This clonotype turned up a few times. V usage is TRBV4-3 and J usage is TRBJ2-3; D ambiguous. Per the germline V gene, CDR1 is LGHNA and CDR2 is YSLEER. The CDR3 is made up of 16 amino acids. Trimming took 0 bases from V and 1 from J, leaving 11 bases between them. The chain's CDR3 is CASSQEMNSRTDTQYF. DNA of the CDR3: TGCGCCAGCAGCCAAGAAATGAACTCACGCACAGATACGCAGTATTTT.

CDR3 residues: CSASNSRTGRGPEAFF. DNA for the CDR3: TGCAGTGCTAGTAATAGTCGTACCGGTCGAGGACCTGAAGCTTTCTTT. The chain employs TRBV20-1 and TRBJ1-1; D gene ambiguous. Germline assignment: CDR1 DFQATT and CDR2 SNEGSKA (reference sequence). The V gene lost 3 bases and the J gene lost 6 bases, with 23 bases spanning the gap. CDR3 length equals 16 residues.

The V gene is TRBV7-9, the J gene TRBJ1-4; TRBD1 agrees at 8 bases. V lost 5 bases and J lost 7; bases outside the gene matches: 6. The CDR3 has 14 amino acids. CDR1 and CDR2 (germline): SEHNR, FQNEAQ (reference sequence). The CDR3 nucleotides are TGTGCCAGCAGCCCGGGACAGGCAAGTGAAAAACTGTTTTTT. The encoded protein is CASSPGQASEKLFF.

The CDR3 spells CASTTQWGYQETQYF. As DNA, the CDR3 is TGTGCCAGCACCACGCAATGGGGATACCAAGAGACCCAGTACTTC. This sequence joins TRBV7-9 and TRBJ2-5; no reliable D call. Germline-derived CDR1 and CDR2 are SEHNR and FQNEAQ (reference sequence). This CDR3 has 15 residues. The V end was cut by 7 bases, the J end by 0 bases, with 15 bases between. Full variable domain (rest looked up from reference TRBV7-9 and TRBJ2-5): DTGVSQNPRHKITKRGQNVTFRCDPISEHNRLYWYRQTLGQGPEFLTYFQNEAQLEKSRLLSDRFSAERPKGSFSTLEIQRTEQGDSAMYLCASTTQWGYQETQYFGPGTRLLVL.

The chain recombines TRBV10-3 with TRBJ1-2; no clear D gene. Germline V gene sequence: CDR1 ENHRY, CDR2 SYGVKD. The germline V and J ends were trimmed by 11 bases and 7 bases, with 26 bases remaining between them. The CDR3 sequence is 15 residues long. CDR3 protein: CAARAPEAPFPGYTF. Written as DNA, the CDR3 is TGTGCCGCACGGGCTCCCGAGGCCCCATTTCCTGGCTACACCTTC.

The chain links TRBV28 to TRBJ1-4, with 7 bases aligning to TRBD1. The V segment lost 5 bases and the J segment 5 bases; nucleotides outside the gene matches: 8. Germline V gene data show CDR1 as MDHEN and CDR2 as SYDVKM. There are 15 residues in the CDR3. As DNA, the CDR3 is TGTGCCAGCAGTCCAGAGGGGGCGGGAAATGAAAAACTGTTTTTT. Its translation is CASSPEGAGNEKLFF. Full variable domain (rest looked up from reference TRBV28 and TRBJ1-4): DVKVTQSSRYLVKRTGEKVFLECVQDMDHENMFWYRQDPGLGLRLIYFSYDVKMKEKGDIPEGYSVSREKKERFSLILESASTNQTSMYLCASSPEGAGNEKLFFGSGTQLSVL.

The chain recombines TRBV9 with TRBJ2-3, with 14 nucleotides matching TRBD2. Germline CDR1 is SGDLS and CDR2 is YYNGEE. The CDR3 loop spans 16 amino acids. Unmatched junction bases numbered 5, after V lost 6 bases and J lost 2 bases. CDR3 region: CASKSGLAGATDTQYF. The CDR3 DNA reads as TGTGCCAGCAAATCGGGACTAGCGGGGGCCACAGATACGCAGTATTTT.

This clonotype was seen once. This rearrangement joins TRBV28 to TRBJ2-7; D possibly matches TRBD1 or TRBD2 (5 bases each). This CDR3 region has 14 residues. The germline V gene has CDR1 MDHEN and CDR2 SYDVKM. V was pared by 6 bases and J by 5 bases, with 17 bases between. CDR3 sequence: CASRSPGTLNEQYF. In DNA, the CDR3 is TGTGCCAGCAGATCTCCAGGGACGTTGAACGAGCAGTACTTC.